The 7 T cell receptor beta chains listed next were all sequenced from one sample in a study of shared T cell receptors in the human thymus. Method: immunoSEQ multiplex PCR; TCRdb's copy keeps in-frame clones and lacks some. The data contain about 730,000 clones, roughly 85% of them singletons. These records were also assigned to another study, of human thymus T cells.

What was sequenced was thymocytes. These TCRs come from a girl under two years old with a congenital heart defect.

The V gene is TRBV6-8, the J gene TRBJ1-4; D possibly corresponds to TRBD1 (5 bases). Trimming shortened V by 5 bases and J by 6 bases, and 16 bases separated the two germline ends. Germline V gene lookup returns CDR1 MNHGY and CDR2 SAAAGT. This CDR3 region has 15 residues. The CDR3 reads CASSLSEAGHEKLFF. CDR3 bases: TGTGCCAGCAGTCTATCAGAAGCGGGACATGAAAAACTGTTTTTT.

The J gene is TRBJ2-3, the V gene TRBV7-2; D gene uncertain. V lost 4 bases, J lost 10 bases, and 18 bases lay in between. Germline V CDR1 and CDR2: SGHTA, FQGNSA. CDR3 length: 14 residues. The CDR3 region has the DNA TGTGCCAGCAGCTCGACACTCAGACCCCATGCGCAGTATTTT. This encodes CASSSTLRPHAQYF.

The chain combines TRBV4-3 with TRBJ1-2, with 11 nucleotides matching TRBD1. With 0 bases clipped from V and 8 bases from J, the junction kept 11 bases outside the gene matches. Germline CDR1 and CDR2: LGHNA and YSLEER. CDR3 length: 17 residues. CDR3 nucleotides: TGCGCCAGCAGCCAAGAAACCCCGGGACAGGGGGGAGGAGGCTACACCTTC. Translated, it gives CASSQETPGQGGGGYTF.

A few counts support this clone. This chain links TRBV6-5 with TRBJ1-6; no clear D gene. The CDR3 loop spans 14 amino acids. In germline, CDR1 is MNHEY, CDR2 SVGAGI. V was clipped by 5 bases and J by 8 bases, with 13 bases between them. CDR3 protein: CASSATRPHSPLHF. In DNA, the CDR3 is TGTGCCAGCAGTGCGACTCGCCCCCATTCACCCCTCCACTTT.

The J gene is TRBJ1-2, the V gene TRBV27; D uncertain. Trimming cost V 6 bases and J 3 bases, with 14 bases left between them. In germline, CDR1 is MNHEY, CDR2 SMNVEV (reference sequence). The CDR3 is 14 amino acids. The CDR3 bases are TGTGCCAGCAGGCATCTCACGGCGGACTATGGCTACACCTTC. It specifies CASRHLTADYGYTF.

The chain recombines TRBV21-1 with TRBJ2-4; the DNA was not used to check the table's D call, TRBD1. TRBV21-1 constitutes a pseudogene. The CDR3 is 19 residues long. The CDR3 loop reads CASSPEPPKTGPAKNIQYF. The DNA for the CDR3 is TGTGCCAGCAGCCCTGAACCCCCAAAGACAGGACCAGCCAAAAACATTCAGTACTTC.

The chain carries TRBV4-1 and TRBJ1-1; 8 bases align to TRBD1. Germline lookup yields CDR1 MGHRA and CDR2 YSYEKL. The CDR3 runs to 15 residues. V shed 3 bases and J 2 bases; nucleotides not matched to a gene: 5. CDR3 sequence: CASSHGQGYNTEAFF. In DNA, the CDR3 is TGCGCCAGCAGCCACGGACAGGGCTATAACACTGAAGCTTTCTTT.